The 32 T cell receptor beta chains below were found in one sample sequenced in a study of T cell responses to AZD1222 COVID-19 vaccine. The table came from immunoSEQ multiplex PCR; TCRdb's copy has only in-frame clones and leaves some out. Among approximately 150,000 clones listed, 85% to 95% were seen once. The sequencing used peripheral blood, collected on day 0 of AZD1222 vaccination. These receptors originate from an adult in good health.

This sequence joins TRBV19 and TRBJ1-1, with no clear D. In germline, CDR1 is LNHDA, CDR2 SQIVND (reference sequence). Trimming cost V 3 bases and J 0 bases, with 5 bases left between them. CDR3 length: 13 amino acids. The CDR3 DNA sequence: TGTGCCAGTAGTATCGGAATGAACACTGAAGCTTTCTTT. This translates into CASSIGMNTEAFF. Full variable domain (rest looked up from reference TRBV19 and TRBJ1-1): DGGITQSPKYLFRKEGQNVTLSCEQNLNHDAMYWYRQDPGQGLRLIYYSQIVNDFQKGDIAEGYSVSREKKESFPLTVTSAQKNPTAFYLCASSIGMNTEAFFGQGTRLTVV.

The chain joins TRBV20-1 to TRBJ1-2; no firm D call. The CDR3 is 9 amino acids. The V end lost 6 bases, the J end lost 10 bases, and 9 bases lay between the germline ends. Germline CDR1 DFQATT, CDR2 SNEGSKA (reference sequence). CDR3 region: CSALPYYTF. CDR3 in DNA: TGCAGTGCCCTCCCCTACTACACCTTC.

The chain combines TRBV28 with TRBJ1-5; 12 bases align to TRBD1. The CDR3 extends over 15 amino acids. CDR1 is MDHEN and CDR2 is SYDVKM in the germline V gene. The J segment lost 5 bases and the V segment lost 6 bases, leaving 5 bases of the junction unmatched. This CDR3 is CASSTGQGADQPQHF. The CDR3 DNA reads TGTGCCAGCAGCACGGGACAGGGGGCGGATCAGCCCCAGCATTTT. Full variable domain (remainder filled in from reference TRBV28 and TRBJ1-5): DVKVTQSSRYLVKRTGEKVFLECVQDMDHENMFWYRQDPGLGLRLIYFSYDVKMKEKGDIPEGYSVSREKKERFSLILESASTNQTSMYLCASSTGQGADQPQHFGDGTRLSIL.

This rearrangement joins TRBV10-2 to TRBJ1-1; maybe TRBD1 (5 bases). Per germline, CDR1 WSHSY and CDR2 SAAADI. With 3 bases removed from V and 7 bases from J, the gap between germline ends came to 9 bases. CDR3 length equals 12 residues. CDR3 in amino acids: CASSDSTGEAFF. The CDR3 DNA sequence: TGCGCCAGCAGTGACAGTACAGGTGAAGCTTTCTTT.

V and J are TRBV12-3 or TRBV12-4 and TRBJ1-6; D unresolved. The V end lost 0 bases, the J end lost 9 bases, and 6 bases lay between the germline ends. This CDR3 has 13 amino acids. CDR3 residues: CASSLAAGSPLHF. In DNA, the CDR3 is TGTGCCAGCAGTTTAGCCGCTGGTTCACCCCTCCACTTT.

This clone has a single count. The gene calls are TRBV24-1 and TRBJ1-2; maybe TRBD1 (6 bases). Trimming pared 4 bases from V and 5 bases from J, leaving 13 bases between. The CDR3 has 14 amino acids. Germline lookup yields CDR1 KGHDR and CDR2 SFDVKD. The CDR3 DNA reads as TGTGCCACCAGTGAGGCAGGGGCTGGGTATGGCTACACCTTC. Its protein product is CATSEAGAGYGYTF.

This clone showed up just a few times. DNA for the CDR3: TGCGCCAGCAGCCAAGATCGAAGTGTTTTGCGCGAGCAGTACTTC. It specifies CASSQDRSVLREQYF. V usage is TRBV4-3 and J usage is TRBJ2-7; D remains unclear. V was trimmed by 0 bases and J by 6 bases, leaving 15 bases between them. Germline loops: CDR1 LGHNA, CDR2 YSLEER. The length of the CDR3 is 15 residues.

This chain uses TRBV28 with TRBJ1-2; 10 nucleotides agree with TRBD1. This CDR3 has 14 residues. Germline loops: CDR1 MDHEN, CDR2 SYDVKM. Unmatched junction bases numbered 5, after V lost 7 bases and J lost 3 bases. The CDR3 coding sequence is TGTGCCAGCATGGAGGACAGGGGGGACTATGGCTACACCTTC. This codes for CASMEDRGDYGYTF.

This sequence joins TRBV4-3 and TRBJ1-5; D is uncertain. Germline V gene lookup returns CDR1 LGHNA and CDR2 YSLEER. This CDR3 spans 16 amino acids. V was trimmed by 0 bases and J by 0 bases, leaving 9 bases between them. CDR3: CASSQDRQVSNQPQHF. The DNA of the CDR3 is TGCGCCAGCAGCCAAGATAGGCAGGTTAGCAATCAGCCCCAGCATTTT.

The V and J genes are TRBV11-2 and TRBJ1-2; 8 bases are a match to TRBD1. V gave up 0 bases and J gave up 2 bases; unmatched junction bases: 14. This CDR3 spans 19 amino acids. Germline CDR1 is SGHAT and CDR2 is FQNNGV. Here the CDR3 DNA reads TGTGCCAGCAGCTTAGATAGGGGAACGAGACAGGGGCGAAACTATGGCTACACCTTC. Translating it yields CASSLDRGTRQGRNYGYTF.

Here the CDR3 reads CASSLLGGQETQYF. Written as DNA, the CDR3 is TGTGCCAGCAGTCTCCTCGGGGGTCAAGAGACCCAGTACTTC. The rearrangement uses TRBV6-5 and TRBJ2-5, with a weak D call TRBD2 (6 bases). Trimming took 5 bases from V and 2 from J, leaving 12 bases between them. The germline V gene encodes CDR1 MNHEY and CDR2 SVGAGI. The CDR3 loop spans 14 amino acids.

In this sample, this clone turned up once. The DNA for the CDR3 is TGTGCCACCAGCCTCCAACCCCCATCCGTCGGGGGGCAAGAGACCCAGTACTTC. This translates into CATSLQPPSVGGQETQYF. This chain uses TRBV15 with TRBJ2-5; 7 nucleotides match TRBD2. Germline CDR1 is LNHNV and CDR2 is YYDKDF (reference sequence). The CDR3 runs to 18 residues. J was trimmed by 2 bases and V by 5 bases; bases with no gene match: 17.

The rearrangement links TRBV11-2 to TRBJ2-7, with 7 bases aligning to TRBD2. This CDR3 contains 16 residues. Germline V gene sequence: CDR1 SGHAT, CDR2 FQNNGV. Trimming at V came to 0 bases and at J to 4 bases, leaving 9 bases not matched to a gene. CDR3 region: CASSLEADGGYYEQYF. CDR3 nucleotides: TGTGCCAGCAGCTTAGAGGCCGACGGGGGGTATTACGAGCAGTACTTC.

This clone was detected a few times. This sequence joins TRBV6-6 and TRBJ1-5; D is undetermined. V was trimmed by 8 bases and J by 0 bases, leaving 8 bases between them. The CDR3 runs to 13 residues. Looked up from germline, CDR1 is MNHNY and CDR2 is SVGAGI (reference sequence). Here the CDR3 DNA reads TGTGCCAGCTCCCTGGCTAGCAATCAGCCCCAGCATTTT. This sequence encodes CASSLASNQPQHF.

The chain uses TRBV4-2 and TRBJ2-2; TRBD2 agrees at 8 bases. V gave up 1 base and J gave up 8 bases; unmatched junction bases: 12. Germline V lookup: CDR1 LGHNA, CDR2 YNFKEQ. CDR3 size: 17 residues. CDR3 sequence reads: CASSQALGTSTSGELFF. For the CDR3, the DNA is TGTGCCAGCAGCCAAGCTCTTGGGACTAGTACTTCTGGGGAGCTGTTTTTT.

This clone was detected only once. The chain uses TRBV7-8 and TRBJ2-3; no firm D call. V gave up 1 base and J gave up 4 bases, with 9 bases separating them. Germline values: CDR1 SGHVS, CDR2 FQNEAQ. The CDR3 is 14 amino acids. CDR3: CASSLVSKSDTQYF. In DNA, the CDR3 is TGTGCCAGCAGCTTAGTAAGCAAGTCAGATACGCAGTATTTT.

J is TRBJ1-2 and V is TRBV30; D is ambiguous. V lost 3 bases and J lost 4, with 9 bases in between. Germline V gene data show CDR1 as GTSNPN and CDR2 as SVGIG (reference sequence). This CDR3 spans 12 amino acids. The CDR3 region is CAWSGSGYGYTF. The CDR3 nucleotides read TGTGCCTGGAGCGGTTCGGGCTATGGCTACACCTTC.

The rearrangement joins TRBV2 to TRBJ1-2, with a weak D call TRBD1 (5 bases). V dropped 4 bases and J dropped 8 bases, with 17 bases sitting between them. The CDR3 is 14 residues long. Germline CDR1 is SNHLY and CDR2 is FYNNEI. In nucleotides, the CDR3 is TGTGCCAGCAGTGGAATAGGACAAATTTCGGGCTACACCTTC. Protein: CASSGIGQISGYTF.

V and J are TRBV30 and TRBJ1-2, with TRBD1 matching over 7 bases. The CDR3 has 13 amino acids. The germline V gene has CDR1 GTSNPN and CDR2 SVGIG (reference sequence). V trimming: 0 bases; J trimming: 3 bases; junction bases outside the gene matches: 1. The CDR3 coding sequence is TGTGCCTGGAGTGTAGGGACAGACTATGGCTACACCTTC. Amino acid sequence: CAWSVGTDYGYTF.

This chain links TRBV30 with TRBJ1-6; no clear D gene. V lost 1 base to trimming and J lost 14 bases, with 9 bases between them. The CDR3 consists of 11 residues. Germline V gene data show CDR1 as GTSNPN and CDR2 as SVGIG (reference sequence). CDR3 in amino acids: CAWSEGNTLHF. The CDR3 DNA reads TGTGCCTGGAGTGAGGGAAACACCCTCCACTTT.

This chain uses TRBV2 with TRBJ1-6; TRBD1 aligns across 9 bases. V was clipped by 8 bases and J by 13 bases; unmatched bases: 12. The CDR3 contains 14 residues. Germline values: CDR1 SNHLY, CDR2 FYNNEI. The CDR3 nucleotides read TGTGCCAGCCTTGGAGGGACAGGGAGACCGCCCCTCCACTTT. Protein product: CASLGGTGRPPLHF. Using reference TRBV2 and TRBJ1-6 for the parts outside the CDR3, the full variable domain is EPEVTQTPSHQVTQMGQEVILRCVPISNHLYFYWYRQILGQKVEFLVSFYNNEISEKSEIFDDQFSVERPDGSNFTLKIRSTKLEDSAMYFCASLGGTGRPPLHFGNGTRLTVT.

This clone has a single count. The chain has TRBV10-3 and TRBJ2-2, with TRBD1 matching over 10 bases. Per germline, CDR1 ENHRY and CDR2 SYGVKD. J gave up 7 bases and V 7 bases, and 6 bases lay outside the gene matches. This CDR3 contains 14 residues. In DNA form, the CDR3 reads TGTGCCATCAAACGACAGGGGGCCCTCGGGGAGCTGTTTTTT. Its translation: CAIKRQGALGELFF.

The V call is TRBV6-5, the J call TRBJ1-1; D gene unclear. The CDR3 contains 16 residues. CDR1 and CDR2 (germline): MNHEY, SVGAGI. The germline V and J ends were trimmed by 0 bases and 7 bases, with 18 bases remaining between them. This CDR3 is CASSYSNLPLGDEAFF. CDR3 nucleotides: TGTGCCAGCAGTTACTCGAACTTACCTCTTGGGGATGAAGCTTTCTTT.

The J gene is TRBJ1-6, the V gene TRBV14; a possible D gene is TRBD1 (5 bases). This CDR3 is 14 amino acids long. V dropped 6 bases and J dropped 7 bases, with 13 bases sitting between them. The germline V gene has CDR1 SGHDN and CDR2 FVKESK. This CDR3 reads CASSLVGGNSPLHF. For the CDR3, the DNA is TGTGCCAGCAGTCTAGTCGGGGGGAATTCACCCCTCCACTTT.

The chain links TRBV27 to TRBJ1-6; perhaps TRBD1 as D (5 bases). This CDR3 is 13 amino acids long. From germline, CDR1 is MNHEY and CDR2 SMNVEV (reference sequence). V was trimmed by 6 bases and J by 8 bases, leaving 11 bases between them. CDR3 in amino acids: CASSSPGHSPLHF. The CDR3, as DNA: TGTGCCAGCAGCAGCCCAGGGCATTCACCCCTCCACTTT.

The chain carries TRBV7-6 and TRBJ2-5; D not resolved. V dropped 3 bases and J dropped 3 bases, with 8 bases sitting between them. The germline V gene encodes CDR1 SGHVS and CDR2 FNYEAQ. The length of the CDR3 is 13 residues. The CDR3 DNA is TGTGCCAGCAGCTTTTGGTGGGAAGAGACCCAGTACTTC. Translating it yields CASSFWWEETQYF.

This rearrangement joins TRBV6-5 to TRBJ2-5; no clear D gene. Germline lookup yields CDR1 MNHEY and CDR2 SVGAGI. V lost 6 bases and J 5 bases, leaving 19 bases between the germline ends. The CDR3 is made up of 15 amino acids. The CDR3 DNA reads as TGTGCCAGCAGGCCCGCAGTGATGAGTAGGGAGACCCAGTACTTC. Translating gives CASRPAVMSRETQYF.

V usage is TRBV28 and J usage is TRBJ1-5; 9 bases map to TRBD1. The CDR3 runs to 17 residues. Per germline, CDR1 MDHEN and CDR2 SYDVKM. With 5 bases clipped from V and 2 bases from J, the junction kept 10 bases outside the gene matches. In DNA, the CDR3 is TGTGCCAGCAGTCCCCTCATACAGGGGGCTGGCAATCAGCCCCAGCATTTT. This gives the protein CASSPLIQGAGNQPQHF.

This clone was picked up one time. V usage is TRBV4-2 and J usage is TRBJ1-4; D is ambiguous. CDR3 length equals 16 residues. V lost 2 bases to trimming and J lost 7 bases, with 17 bases between them. Per germline, CDR1 LGHNA and CDR2 YNFKEQ. The CDR3 is CASSQFAEGIGEKLFF. The DNA for the CDR3 is TGTGCCAGCAGCCAATTTGCCGAGGGCATCGGTGAAAAACTGTTTTTT.

The gene calls are TRBV10-3 and TRBJ1-6; 7 nucleotides align to TRBD1. The germline V gene has CDR1 ENHRY and CDR2 SYGVKD. This CDR3 comprises 17 residues. V shed 2 bases, J shed 9 bases, and the junction held 13 bases outside the gene matches. The CDR3 region is CAISEVKGALGISPLHF. CDR3 DNA: TGTGCCATCAGTGAGGTCAAGGGGGCTCTTGGGATTTCACCCCTCCACTTT.

The chain has TRBV30 and TRBJ1-1; D remains unclear. V gave up 4 bases and J gave up 2 bases, with 8 bases separating them. This CDR3 is 12 amino acids long. The germline V gene has CDR1 GTSNPN and CDR2 SVGIG (reference sequence). The CDR3 sequence: CAWNDGNTEAFF. DNA of the CDR3: TGTGCCTGGAACGACGGAAACACTGAAGCTTTCTTT.

The rearrangement joins TRBV13 to TRBJ2-7, with D possibly TRBD2 on 5 matching bases. CDR3 length equals 14 residues. V lost 2 bases and J lost 1, with 9 bases in between. Germline V CDR1 and CDR2: PRHDT, FYEKMQ (reference sequence). CDR3 protein: CASSLPRVSYEQYF. DNA of the CDR3: TGTGCCAGCAGCTTACCGAGGGTGTCCTACGAGCAGTACTTC. The whole variable domain, remainder taken from reference TRBV13 and TRBJ2-7, is AAGVIQSPRHLIKEKRETATLKCYPIPRHDTVYWYQQGPGQDPQFLISFYEKMQSDKGSIPDRFSAQQFSDYHSELNMSSLELGDSALYFCASSLPRVSYEQYFGPGTRLTVT.